This T cell receptor (beta chain) was identified in a study of identical twins. Study-wide results and caveats: In monozygotic twins, models underestimated the sharing of out-of-frame TCR alpha. Memory repertoires lacked the insertion deficit that abundant cord blood beta clonotypes showed.

All donors were healthy Caucasians. TCRdb re-analysed the 5' RACE reads in MiXCR, keeping a single row per CDR3 protein. Among about 210,000 distinct CDR3 sequences, around 10% were seen once, and the ten largest hold roughly 5%. V lost 1 base, J lost 3 bases, and 6 bases lay in between. Germline-derived CDR1 and CDR2 are LGHDT and YNNKEL (reference sequence). This CDR3 has 13 residues. This clonotype has only a few counts. Its target is unknown. Sequencing was done on a sample of memory (CD45RO+) T cells sorted from blood. This chain uses TRBV3-1 with TRBJ1-1; D unresolved. This TCR came from a woman between 18 and 29 years old in good health. The CDR3: CASSQGAHTEAFF. The CDR3, as DNA: TGTGCCAGCAGCCAAGGGGCTCACACTGAAGCTTTCTTT.